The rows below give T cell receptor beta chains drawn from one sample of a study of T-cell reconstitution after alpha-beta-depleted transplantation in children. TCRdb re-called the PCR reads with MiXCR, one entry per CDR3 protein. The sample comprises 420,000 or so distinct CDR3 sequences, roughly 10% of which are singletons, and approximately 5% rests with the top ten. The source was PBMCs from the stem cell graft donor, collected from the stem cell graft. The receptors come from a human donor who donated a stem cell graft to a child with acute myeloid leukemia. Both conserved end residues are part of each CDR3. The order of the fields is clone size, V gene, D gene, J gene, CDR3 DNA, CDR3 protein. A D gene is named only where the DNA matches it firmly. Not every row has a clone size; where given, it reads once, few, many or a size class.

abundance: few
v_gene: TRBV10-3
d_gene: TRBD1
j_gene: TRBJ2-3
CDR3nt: TGTGCCATCAGTAGGGACAGGGAGACAGATACGCAGTATTTT
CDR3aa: CAISRDRETDTQYF

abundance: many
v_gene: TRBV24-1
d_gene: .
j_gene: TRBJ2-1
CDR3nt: TGTGCCACCAGTGATTTAAATGAGCAGTTCTTC
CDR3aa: CATSDLNEQFF

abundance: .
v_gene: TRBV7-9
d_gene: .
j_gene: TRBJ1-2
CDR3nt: TGTGCCAGCAGCCCTCCACAGGGCTGGCGGGTTAACTATGGCTACACCTTC
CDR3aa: CASSPPQGWRVNYGYTF

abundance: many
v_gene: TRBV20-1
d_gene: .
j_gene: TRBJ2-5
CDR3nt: TGCAGTGCCCGGAGCGGGACAAGCCAAGAGACCCAGTACTTC
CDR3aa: CSARSGTSQETQYF

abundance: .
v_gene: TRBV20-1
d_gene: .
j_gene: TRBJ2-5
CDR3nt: TGCAGTGCTGCGGAGGATCGACAGACCCAGTACTTC
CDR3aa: CSAAEDRQTQYF

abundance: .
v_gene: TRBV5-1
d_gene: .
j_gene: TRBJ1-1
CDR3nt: TGCGCCAGCAGCTACTTTCAGGGACACACTGAAGCTTTCTTT
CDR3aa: CASSYFQGHTEAFF

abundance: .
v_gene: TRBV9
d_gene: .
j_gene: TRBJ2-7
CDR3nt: TGTGCCAGCAGCGTAGGGTCAGGGCAGGGCTACGAGCAGTACTTC
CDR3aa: CASSVGSGQGYEQYF

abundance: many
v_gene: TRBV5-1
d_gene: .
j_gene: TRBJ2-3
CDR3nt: TGCGCCAGCAGCTTACAGGGTTCTGGAGATACGCAGTATTTT
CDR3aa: CASSLQGSGDTQYF

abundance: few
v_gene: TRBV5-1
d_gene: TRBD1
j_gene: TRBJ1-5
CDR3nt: TGCGCCAGCAGCTTGGGACAGGGGTCTCAGCCCCAGCATTTT
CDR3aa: CASSLGQGSQPQHF

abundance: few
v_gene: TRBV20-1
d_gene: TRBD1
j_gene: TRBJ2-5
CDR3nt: TGCAGTGCCGTCCCGGGACAGGGCGGACAAGAGACCCAGTACTTC
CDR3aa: CSAVPGQGGQETQYF

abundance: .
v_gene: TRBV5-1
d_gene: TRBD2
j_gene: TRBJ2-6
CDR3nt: TGCGCCAGCAGCGGGGGGGCTGGGGCCAACGTCCTGACTTTC
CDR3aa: CASSGGAGANVLTF

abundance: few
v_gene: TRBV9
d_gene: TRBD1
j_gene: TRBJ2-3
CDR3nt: TGTGCCAGCAGCGTGTCAGGGGGCTATCTCACAGATACGCAGTATTTT
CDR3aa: CASSVSGGYLTDTQYF

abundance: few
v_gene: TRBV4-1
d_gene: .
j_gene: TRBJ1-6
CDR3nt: TGCGCCAGCAGACAGGGCAATAATTCACCCCTCCACTTT
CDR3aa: CASRQGNNSPLHF

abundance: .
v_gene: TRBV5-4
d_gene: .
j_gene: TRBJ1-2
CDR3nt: TGTGCCAGCAGCTTGGAGGCAGGGCCCGGCTACACCTTC
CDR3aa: CASSLEAGPGYTF

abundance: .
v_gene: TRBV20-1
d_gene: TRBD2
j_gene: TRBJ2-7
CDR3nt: TGCAGTGCTAATCCAGTTGGCGGGAGGACGACCTACGAGCAGTACTTC
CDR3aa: CSANPVGGRTTYEQYF

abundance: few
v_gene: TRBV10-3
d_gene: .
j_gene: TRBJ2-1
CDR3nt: TGTGCCATCAGTGAGACGGGGACGGCGGGCAGGGAGCAGTTCTTC
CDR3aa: CAISETGTAGREQFF

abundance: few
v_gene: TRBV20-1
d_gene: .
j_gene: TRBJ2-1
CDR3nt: TGCAGTGCTAGAGATCAGTTGGGGGGGGGCCTGTACGGCAATGAGCAGTTCTTC
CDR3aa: CSARDQLGGGLYGNEQFF

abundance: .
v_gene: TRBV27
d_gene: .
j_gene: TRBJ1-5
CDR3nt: TGTGCCAGCAGTTCCTCCGGGAGGTCACGTAGCAATCAGCCCCAGCATTTT
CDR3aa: CASSSSGRSRSNQPQHF

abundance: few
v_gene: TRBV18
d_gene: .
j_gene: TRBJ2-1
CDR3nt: TGTGCCAGCTCAATAGGAGCCTACAATGAGCAGTTCTTC
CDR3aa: CASSIGAYNEQFF

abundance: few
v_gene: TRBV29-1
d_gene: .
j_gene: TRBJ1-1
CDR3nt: TGCAGCGTTGGGGGTAACATGAACACTGAAGCTTTCTTT
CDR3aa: CSVGGNMNTEAFF

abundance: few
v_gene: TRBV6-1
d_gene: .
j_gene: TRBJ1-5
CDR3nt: TGTGCCAGCAGGACCCCAGGCGTCGGGCAGCCCCAGCATTTT
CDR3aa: CASRTPGVGQPQHF

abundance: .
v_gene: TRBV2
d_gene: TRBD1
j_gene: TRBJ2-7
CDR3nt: TGTGCCAGCAGTTGGACAGGGTCAGACGAGCAGTACTTC
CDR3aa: CASSWTGSDEQYF

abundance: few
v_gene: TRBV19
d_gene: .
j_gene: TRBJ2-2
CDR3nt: TGTGCCAGTAATTCCGCCAGGGGAGGCCTCGGCATCGGGGAGCTGTTTTTT
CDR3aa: CASNSARGGLGIGELFF

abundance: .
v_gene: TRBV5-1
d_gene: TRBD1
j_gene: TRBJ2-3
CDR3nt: TGCGCCAGCAGCTTGGAGCGGACAGGGCGCCATTCGGGGCAGTATTTT
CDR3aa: CASSLERTGRHSGQYF

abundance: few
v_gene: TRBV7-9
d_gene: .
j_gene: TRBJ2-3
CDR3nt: TGTGCCAGCAGCTTAGAGGACGAGGGGGATACGCAGTATTTT
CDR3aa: CASSLEDEGDTQYF

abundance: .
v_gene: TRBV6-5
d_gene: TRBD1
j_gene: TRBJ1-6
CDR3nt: TGTGCCAGCAGTTACTCGACAGGGATCCCTTCACCCCTCCACTTT
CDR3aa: CASSYSTGIPSPLHF

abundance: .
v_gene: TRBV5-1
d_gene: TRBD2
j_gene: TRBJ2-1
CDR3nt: TGCGCCAGCAGCCTGGGGACTAGCGGGAGCTCCTACAATGAGCAGTTCTTC
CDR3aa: CASSLGTSGSSYNEQFF

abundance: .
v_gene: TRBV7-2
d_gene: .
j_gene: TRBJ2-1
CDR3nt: TGTGCCAGCAGCTTAATGCAGGGGACCTACAATGAGCAGTTCTTC
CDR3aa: CASSLMQGTYNEQFF

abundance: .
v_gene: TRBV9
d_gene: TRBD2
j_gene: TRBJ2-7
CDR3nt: TGTGCCAGCAGCGTAGGGTCCGGGACTAGCTGGGAGCAGTACTTC
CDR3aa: CASSVGSGTSWEQYF

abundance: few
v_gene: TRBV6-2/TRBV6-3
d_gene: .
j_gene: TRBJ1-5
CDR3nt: TGTGCCAGCAGTTTGGTGACAAATAGCAATCAGCCCCAGCATTTT
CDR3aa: CASSLVTNSNQPQHF

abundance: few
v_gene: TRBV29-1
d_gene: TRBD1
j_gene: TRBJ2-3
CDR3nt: TGCAGCGTTGGACAGGGGTATTCAGATACGCAGTATTTT
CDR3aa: CSVGQGYSDTQYF

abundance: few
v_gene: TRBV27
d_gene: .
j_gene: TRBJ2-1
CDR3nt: TGTGCCAGCACACCGATAGGGGGGCGCGGGCGGTCCTACAATGAGCAGTTCTTC
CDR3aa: CASTPIGGRGRSYNEQFF

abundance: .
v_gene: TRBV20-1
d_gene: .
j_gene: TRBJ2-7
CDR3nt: TGCAGTGCTAGAAAACAGGGTCTCTACGAGCAGTACTTC
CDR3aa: CSARKQGLYEQYF

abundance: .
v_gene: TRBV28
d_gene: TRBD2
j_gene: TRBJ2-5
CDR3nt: TGTGCCAGCAGCTGGGGTCTTAGCGGGAGGCCCGGGGAGACCCAGTACTTC
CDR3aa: CASSWGLSGRPGETQYF

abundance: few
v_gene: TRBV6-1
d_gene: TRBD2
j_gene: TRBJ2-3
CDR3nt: TGTGCCAGCAGTGACTGGACTAGCGGAGTGGATACGCAGTATTTT
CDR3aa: CASSDWTSGVDTQYF

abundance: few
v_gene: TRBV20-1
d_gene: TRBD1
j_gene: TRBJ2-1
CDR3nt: TGCAGGGCATATCGGGAGACAGGGGGCCACAATGAGCAGTTCTTC
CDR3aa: CRAYRETGGHNEQFF

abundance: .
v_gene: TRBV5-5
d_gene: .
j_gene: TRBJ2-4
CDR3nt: TGTGCCAGCGGGGCCCTAGCCAAAAACATTCAGTACTTC
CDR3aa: CASGALAKNIQYF

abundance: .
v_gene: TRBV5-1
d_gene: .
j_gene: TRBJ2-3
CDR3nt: TGCGCCAGCAGCTCTATACAGGGTGGAGATACGCAGTATTTT
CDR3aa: CASSSIQGGDTQYF

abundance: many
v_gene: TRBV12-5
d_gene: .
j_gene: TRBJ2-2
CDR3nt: TGTGCTAGTCTGCTGAACCCCCCGAACACCGGGGAGCTGTTTTTT
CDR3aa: CASLLNPPNTGELFF

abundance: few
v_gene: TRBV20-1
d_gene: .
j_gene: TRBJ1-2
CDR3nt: TGCAGTGCTCACAGGGAGGACGGTGGCTACACCTTC
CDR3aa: CSAHREDGGYTF

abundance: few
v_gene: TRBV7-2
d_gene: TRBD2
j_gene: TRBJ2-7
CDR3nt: TGTGCCAGCAGCCCCGTAACTAGCGGGAGCTACGAGCAGTACTTC
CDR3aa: CASSPVTSGSYEQYF

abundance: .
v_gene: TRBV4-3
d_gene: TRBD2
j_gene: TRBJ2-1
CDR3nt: TGCGCTAGCAGACCGGGGAGAGGACTAGCGTTGGGTGGCAATGAGCAGTTCTTC
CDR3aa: CASRPGRGLALGGNEQFF

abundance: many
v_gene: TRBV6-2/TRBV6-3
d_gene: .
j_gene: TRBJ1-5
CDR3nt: TGTGCCAGCAGGCGAAACCCGGGCGGACATCAGCCCCAGCATTTT
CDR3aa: CASRRNPGGHQPQHF

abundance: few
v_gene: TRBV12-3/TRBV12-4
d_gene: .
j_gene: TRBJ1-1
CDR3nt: TGTGCCAGCAGAGGATGGGGCACTGAAGCTTTCTTT
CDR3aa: CASRGWGTEAFF

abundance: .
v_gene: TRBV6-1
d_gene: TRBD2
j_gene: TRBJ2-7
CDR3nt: TGTGCCAGCAGTATTGCGCTAGCGGGAGCTAGCGAGCAGTACTTC
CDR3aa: CASSIALAGASEQYF

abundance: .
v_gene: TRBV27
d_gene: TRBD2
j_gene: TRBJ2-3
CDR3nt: TGTGCCAGCAGTTTATTGCGGGTAGCGGGGGGATCAGATACGCAGTATTTT
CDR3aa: CASSLLRVAGGSDTQYF

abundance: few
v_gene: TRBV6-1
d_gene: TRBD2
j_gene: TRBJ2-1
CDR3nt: TGTGCCAGCCGATTAGCGGGGGGGCCCTCTGAGCAGTTCTTC
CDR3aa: CASRLAGGPSEQFF

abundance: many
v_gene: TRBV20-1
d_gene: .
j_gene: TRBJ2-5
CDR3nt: TGCAGTGCTCAGATAGGAGAGACCCAGTACTTC
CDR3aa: CSAQIGETQYF

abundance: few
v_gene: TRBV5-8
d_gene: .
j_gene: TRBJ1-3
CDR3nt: TGTGCCAGCAGCCTCGAACAGGGTGGCGGAAACACCATATATTTT
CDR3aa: CASSLEQGGGNTIYF

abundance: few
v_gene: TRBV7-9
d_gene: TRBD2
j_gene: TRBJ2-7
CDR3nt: TGTGCCAGCAGCTTGTTGACTAGCGGGACCGCCTACGAGCAGTACTTC
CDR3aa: CASSLLTSGTAYEQYF

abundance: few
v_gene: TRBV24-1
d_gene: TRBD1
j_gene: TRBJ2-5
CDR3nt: TGTGCCACCAGTGATGGACAGGGGTATTGGGAGACCCAGTACTTC
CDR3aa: CATSDGQGYWETQYF

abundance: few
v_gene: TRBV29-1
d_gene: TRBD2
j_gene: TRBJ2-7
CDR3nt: TGCAGCGTTGAGCTTTTTAGCGGGAGCTCCGAGCAGTACTTC
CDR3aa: CSVELFSGSSEQYF

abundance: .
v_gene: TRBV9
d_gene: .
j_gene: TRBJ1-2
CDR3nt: TGTGCCAGCAGCGAAACTCGGGTAGTTCGGGACACCTCTAACTATGGCTACACCTTC
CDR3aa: CASSETRVVRDTSNYGYTF

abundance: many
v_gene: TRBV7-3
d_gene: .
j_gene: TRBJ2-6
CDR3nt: TGTGCCAGCAGCTTAACGCCCTCTGGGGCCAACGTCCTGACTTTC
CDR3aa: CASSLTPSGANVLTF

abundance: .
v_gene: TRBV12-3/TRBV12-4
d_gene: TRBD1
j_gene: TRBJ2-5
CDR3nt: TGTGCCAGCAGTCCCGGGACAGGGGTACAGACCCAGTACTTC
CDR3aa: CASSPGTGVQTQYF